Below, 26 T cell receptor beta chains from the same sample are listed, as sequenced in a study of T cells in Graves' hyperthyroidism and ophthalmopathy. What was amplified from RNA transcripts were TCR beta CDR3 regions. With the HTBI primer set, the TCR CDR3 went through a first round of RT-PCR. Via MiXCR, TCRdb re-called the multiplex PCR reads, giving one row per CDR3 protein. Of more than 500,000 distinct CDR3 sequences in the sample, roughly 14% are singletons; the top ten hold 4.3%. Sequencing input: blood. These receptors originate from a woman in her thirties or forties with Graves' ophthalmopathy.

This clonotype was seen at least ten times. This chain links TRBV28 with TRBJ2-7, with 16 bases identical to TRBD2. The V and J ends lost 7 bases and 3 bases, in that order; junction bases with no gene match: 12. The CDR3 has 18 amino acids. Germline CDR1 reads MDHEN; CDR2 reads SYDVKM. CDR3 sequence reads: CASTAGGLAGGSFYEQYF. The CDR3 bases are TGTGCCAGCACGGCGGGGGGACTAGCGGGAGGGAGCTTCTACGAGCAGTACTTC.

There are many counts of this clonotype. The chain employs TRBV6-5 and TRBJ2-5, with unresolved D. Trimming removed 6 bases at V and 3 bases at J, with 17 bases between. Germline V gene sequence: CDR1 MNHEY, CDR2 SVGAGI. CDR3 length: 15 residues. DNA for the CDR3: TGTGCCAGCAGCTCCGGACGTCCCCTTGAAGAGACCCAGTACTTC. Translated, it gives CASSSGRPLEETQYF.

This clonotype was detected many times. The gene calls are TRBV15 and TRBJ1-2; 9 nucleotides line up with TRBD1. Germline V gene data show CDR1 as LNHNV and CDR2 as YYDKDF (reference sequence). The CDR3 contains 16 residues. With 0 bases clipped from V and 6 bases from J, the junction kept 8 bases outside the gene matches. The CDR3 DNA sequence: TGTGCCACCAGCAGAGATGTGATTACAGGGGGCAATGGCTACACCTTC. This codes for CATSRDVITGGNGYTF.

This clonotype was seen repeatedly, ten times or more. The J gene is TRBJ2-1, the V gene TRBV6-1, with 10 nucleotides matching TRBD2. The length of the CDR3 is 16 residues. J gave up 3 bases and V 2 bases, and 4 bases lay outside the gene matches. Germline CDR1 MNHNS, CDR2 SASEGT. The CDR3 nucleotides are TGTGCCAGCAGTGAATGGACTAGCGGATACTACAATGAGCAGTTCTTC. The encoded protein is CASSEWTSGYYNEQFF.

This clonotype was counted many times. The chain has TRBV9 and TRBJ1-1, with 11 bases identical to TRBD1. CDR1 is SGDLS, CDR2 YYNGEE, per germline. The length of the CDR3 is 15 residues. The V gene end was trimmed by 0 bases and the J gene end by 4 bases; junction bases not matched to a gene: 2. The CDR3 protein is CASSVVGTGGTEAFF. CDR3 nucleotide sequence: TGTGCCAGCAGCGTAGTCGGGACAGGGGGCACTGAAGCTTTCTTT.

Note on this clonotype: A much bigger clone sits one base away, suggesting this may be a read error. The chain carries TRBV27 and TRBJ1-1, with a weak D call TRBD1 (5 bases). This CDR3 spans 14 amino acids. From germline, CDR1 is MNHEY and CDR2 SMNVEV (reference sequence). Here the CDR3 DNA reads TGTGCCAGCAGTTTAAGGGGCGGTAGCACTGGAGCTTTCTTT. Translating it yields CASSLRGGSTGAFF.

This clonotype showed up just a few times. The rearrangement links TRBV6-1 to TRBJ2-7; maybe TRBD1 (6 bases). Trimming pared 8 bases from V and 3 bases from J, leaving 20 bases between. The CDR3 is made up of 15 amino acids. CDR1 is MNHNS, CDR2 SASEGT, per germline. CDR3 nucleotides: TGTGCCAGCGTGGGACAACTCGAAGGAGGCTACGAGCAGTACTTC. Protein sequence: CASVGQLEGGYEQYF.

This clonotype was observed at least ten times. The chain is built from TRBV7-8 and TRBJ2-5, with 13 bases lining up with TRBD2. The CDR3 spans 19 residues. V trimming: 0 bases; J trimming: 5 bases; junction bases outside the gene matches: 12. From germline, CDR1 is SGHVS and CDR2 FQNEAQ. The CDR3 DNA is TGTGCCAGCAGCTTAGCAGCCAAGGGACTAGCGGGACCTAGGGAGACCCAGTACTTC. Its translation is CASSLAAKGLAGPRETQYF.

There are many counts of this clonotype. The genes are TRBV6-1 and TRBJ1-1, with D possibly matching TRBD1 (6 bases). Germline V lookup: CDR1 MNHNS, CDR2 SASEGT. This CDR3 is built from 13 residues. Trimming removed 8 bases at V and 3 bases at J, with 13 bases between. CDR3 in amino acids: CASVDGGDTEAFF. CDR3 nucleotide sequence: TGTGCCAGCGTAGACGGGGGCGACACTGAAGCTTTCTTT.

At least ten counts were recorded for this clonotype. The chain combines TRBV12-3 or TRBV12-4 with TRBJ1-5; D gene ambiguous. This CDR3 region has 14 residues. With 4 bases removed from V and 0 bases from J, the gap between germline ends came to 7 bases. The DNA of the CDR3 is TGTGCCAGCAGTTACGAATATAGCAATCAGCCCCAGCATTTT. Encoded protein: CASSYEYSNQPQHF.

This clonotype was seen ten or more times. The V gene is TRBV9, the J gene TRBJ2-2; 7 nucleotides agree with TRBD2. This CDR3 region has 16 residues. Looked up from germline, CDR1 is SGDLS and CDR2 is YYNGEE. With V trimmed by 4 bases and J by 3 bases, 9 bases remained unmatched. CDR3 sequence reads: CASSPLAGVDTGELFF. Written as DNA, the CDR3 is TGTGCCAGCAGCCCGCTGGCGGGAGTTGACACCGGGGAGCTGTTTTTT.

This clonotype was counted at least ten times. This chain connects TRBV6-2 or TRBV6-3 to TRBJ2-7; D assignment may be TRBD1 or TRBD2 (5 bases each). Germline assignment: CDR1 MNHEY and CDR2 SVGEGT. The CDR3 totals 16 residues. Trimming pared 0 bases from V and 3 bases from J, leaving 15 bases between. CDR3 DNA: TGTGCCAGCAGTTACTCCTCCGGGACCGCTGACTACGAGCAGTACTTC. Protein sequence: CASSYSSGTADYEQYF.

J is TRBJ2-4 and V is TRBV18, with a weak D call TRBD2 (5 bases). The CDR3 has 13 residues. Germline CDR1 KGHSH, CDR2 LQKENI. V lost 3 bases and J 5 bases, leaving 8 bases between the germline ends. The DNA of the CDR3 is TGTGCCAGCTCACCTTCGGAGGAAAACATTCAGTACTTC. The encoded protein is CASSPSEENIQYF.

The rearrangement uses TRBV18 and TRBJ1-1, with D possibly matching TRBD1 (6 bases). The CDR3 spans 12 residues. The germline V and J ends were trimmed by 4 bases and 8 bases, with 11 bases remaining between them. Germline V gene sequence: CDR1 KGHSH, CDR2 LQKENI. The CDR3 DNA follows: TGTGCCAGCTCACAGCGACAGGCCGAAGCTTTCTTT. Its translation: CASSQRQAEAFF.

This clonotype was counted at least ten times. The rearrangement uses TRBV27 and TRBJ2-5; 13 bases line up with TRBD2. This CDR3 spans 15 amino acids. V lost 5 bases to trimming and J lost 5 bases; unmatched junction nucleotides: 5. CDR1 is MNHEY, CDR2 SMNVEV, per germline (reference sequence). The CDR3 here is CASSGLAGAWETQYF. The CDR3, as DNA: TGTGCCAGCAGTGGACTAGCGGGAGCCTGGGAGACCCAGTACTTC.

Worth noting for this clonotype: This clone may be a read error of a much larger clone one base away. V and J are TRBV27 and TRBJ1-2; D is uncertain. The CDR3 loop spans 13 amino acids. Germline CDR1 is MNHEY and CDR2 is SMNVEV (reference sequence). Trimming left V 3 bases short and J 4 bases short, with 9 bases between. The CDR3 protein is CASSFRAGYGYTF. The CDR3 region has the DNA TGTGCCAGCAGTTTTAGGGCAGGCTATGGCTACACCTTC.

The table lists this clonotype with many counts. The rearrangement links TRBV28 to TRBJ2-4; 8 bases align to TRBD1. This CDR3 has 16 residues. V dropped 5 bases and J dropped 1; count of bases not matched to a gene: 7. Germline CDR1 reads MDHEN; CDR2 reads SYDVKM. The CDR3 here is CASSPLTGVAKNIQYF. In DNA, the CDR3 is TGTGCCAGCAGTCCCTTGACAGGGGTGGCCAAAAACATTCAGTACTTC.

This clonotype was seen at least ten times. CDR3 sequence reads: CASSLAAHQETQYF. For the CDR3, the DNA is TGTGCCAGCAGCTTAGCGGCACACCAAGAGACCCAGTACTTC. This chain uses TRBV11-3 with TRBJ2-5; D remains ambiguous. Germline loops: CDR1 SGHNT, CDR2 YENEEA. This CDR3 has 14 residues. Trimming took off 1 base at V and 0 bases at J, with 6 bases between the two ends.

About this clonotype: This may come from a read error, since a much larger clone is one base off. The DNA of the CDR3 is TGCAGTGCCTCGCACCCACTAGCGGGAGGGGTGTACGAGCAGTACTTC. Amino acids: CSASHPLAGGVYEQYF. The chain has TRBV20-1 and TRBJ2-7; 13 bases line up with TRBD2. The J segment lost 4 bases and the V segment lost 6 bases, leaving 12 bases of the junction unmatched. Germline CDR1 reads DFQATT; CDR2 reads SNEGSKA (reference sequence). The CDR3 is made up of 16 amino acids.

This clonotype has a count of ten or more. The chain employs TRBV12-3 or TRBV12-4 and TRBJ1-1, with 7 nucleotides matching TRBD1. CDR3 length: 16 residues. Trimming cost V 5 bases and J 4 bases; bases outside gene matches: 13. The CDR3 reads CASSPNFRDSSTEAFF. The CDR3 nucleotides read TGTGCCAGCAGTCCTAACTTCCGGGACAGTTCCACTGAAGCTTTCTTT.

This sequence joins TRBV11-2 and TRBJ2-7; D call uncertain. The CDR3 contains 14 residues. V shed 1 base and J shed 5 bases, with 12 bases lying between them. Germline CDR1 reads SGHAT; CDR2 reads FQNNGV. In nucleotides, the CDR3 is TGTGCCAGCAGCTTAGCCGCTAGTCTCCACGAGCAGTACTTC. Protein: CASSLAASLHEQYF.

Concerning this clonotype itself: One base away lies a much larger clone, so this may be a sequencing read error. This sequence joins TRBV28 and TRBJ2-4; maybe TRBD1 (6 bases). This CDR3 comprises 15 residues. The V end lost 6 bases, the J end lost 3 bases, and 15 bases lay between the germline ends. Germline V gene lookup returns CDR1 MDHEN and CDR2 SYDVKM. CDR3 region: CASRGTETGKNIQYF. DNA of the CDR3: TGTGCCAGCAGGGGGACCGAGACAGGCAAAAACATTCAGTACTTC.

This clonotype was observed at least ten times. This chain joins TRBV29-1 and TRBJ1-2; 11 bases match TRBD1. With V trimmed by 4 bases and J by 8 bases, 12 bases remained unmatched. The CDR3 has 15 residues. From germline, CDR1 is SQVTM and CDR2 ANQGSEA. DNA for the CDR3: TGCAGCGTTGGGAATCCGGGACAGGGGGTGTTCGGCTACACCTTC. Translating it yields CSVGNPGQGVFGYTF.

This clonotype was recorded many times. The V and J genes are TRBV6-2 or TRBV6-3 and TRBJ1-3; D not resolved. The CDR3 extends over 13 amino acids. Per the germline V gene, CDR1 is MNHEY and CDR2 is SVGEGT. The V end was cut by 6 bases, the J end by 4 bases, with 10 bases between. The CDR3 DNA sequence: TGTGCCAGCAGCCCCTCTACCGGAAACACCATATATTTT. It yields the protein CASSPSTGNTIYF.

The V and J genes are TRBV6-1 and TRBJ1-3, with 7 bases fitting TRBD1. From germline, CDR1 is MNHNS and CDR2 SASEGT. Trimming cost V 5 bases and J 2 bases; bases outside gene matches: 3. There are 14 residues in the CDR3. CDR3 in DNA: TGTGCCAGCAGTCCCCAGGGGGCTGGAAACACCATATATTTT. Encoded protein: CASSPQGAGNTIYF.

This clonotype came up a few times. The junction departs from germline at one end; a sequencing error may be responsible. V usage is TRBV7-7 and J usage is TRBJ2-5; no definite D call. Germline CDR1 SSHAT, CDR2 FNYEAQ (reference sequence). This CDR3 has 13 amino acids. This CDR3 is CASSLSVAETQYF. The CDR3 DNA sequence: TGTGCTAGCAGCTTGTCAGTGGCAGAGACCCAGTACTTC.